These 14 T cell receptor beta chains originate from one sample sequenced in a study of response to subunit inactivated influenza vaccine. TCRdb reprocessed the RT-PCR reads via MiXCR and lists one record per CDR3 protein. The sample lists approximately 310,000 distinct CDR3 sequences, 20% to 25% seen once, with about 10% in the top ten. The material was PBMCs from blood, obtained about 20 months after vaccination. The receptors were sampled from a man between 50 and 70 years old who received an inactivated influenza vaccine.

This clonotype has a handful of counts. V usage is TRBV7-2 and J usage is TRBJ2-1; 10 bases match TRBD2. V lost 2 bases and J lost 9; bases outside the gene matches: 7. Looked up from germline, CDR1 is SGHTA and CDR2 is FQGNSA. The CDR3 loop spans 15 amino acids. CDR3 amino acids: CASSLTSGKVIEQFF. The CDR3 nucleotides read TGTGCCAGCAGCTTAACTAGCGGGAAAGTGATTGAGCAGTTCTTC. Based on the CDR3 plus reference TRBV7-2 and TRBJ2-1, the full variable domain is GAGVSQSPSNKVTEKGKDVELRCDPISGHTALYWYRQSLGQGLEFLIYFQGNSAPDKSGLPSDRFSAERTGGSVSTLTIQRTQQEDSAVYLCASSLTSGKVIEQFFGPGTRLTVL.

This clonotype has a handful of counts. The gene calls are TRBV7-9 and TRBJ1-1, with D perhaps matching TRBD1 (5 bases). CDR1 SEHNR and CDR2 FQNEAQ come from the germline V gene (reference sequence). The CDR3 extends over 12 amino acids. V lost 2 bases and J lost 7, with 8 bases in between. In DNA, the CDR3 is TGTGCCAGCAGCTTAATGGGGGGTGAAGCTTTCTTT. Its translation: CASSLMGGEAFF.

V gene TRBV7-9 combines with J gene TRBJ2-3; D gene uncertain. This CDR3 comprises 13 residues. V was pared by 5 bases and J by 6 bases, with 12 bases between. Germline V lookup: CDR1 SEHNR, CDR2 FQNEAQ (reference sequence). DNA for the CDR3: TGTGCCAGCAGCCGTGGGAACTGGGATACGCAGTATTTT. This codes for CASSRGNWDTQYF.

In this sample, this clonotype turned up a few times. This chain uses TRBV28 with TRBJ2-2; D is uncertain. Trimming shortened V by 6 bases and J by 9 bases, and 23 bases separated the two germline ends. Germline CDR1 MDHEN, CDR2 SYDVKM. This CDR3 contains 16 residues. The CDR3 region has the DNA TGTGCCAGCAGCCGAAAGGGTCTTTTTGTGGGCCGGGAGCTGTTTTTT. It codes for CASSRKGLFVGRELFF.

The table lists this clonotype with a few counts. The CDR3 loop is CSVSGTSSNQPQHF. CDR3 nucleotides: TGCAGCGTTTCCGGGACAAGTAGCAATCAGCCCCAGCATTTT. The chain combines TRBV29-1 with TRBJ1-5; tentative D call: TRBD1 (6 bases). The CDR3 length is 14 residues. Germline loops: CDR1 SQVTM, CDR2 ANQGSEA. The V and J ends lost 5 bases and 0 bases respectively, with 11 bases between them. The full variable domain, rest sourced from reference TRBV29-1 and TRBJ1-5, is SAVISQKPSRDICQRGTSLTIQCQVDSQVTMMFWYRQQPGQSLTLIATANQGSEATYESGFVIDKFPISRPNLTFSTLTVSNMSPEDSSIYLCSVSGTSSNQPQHFGDGTRLSIL.

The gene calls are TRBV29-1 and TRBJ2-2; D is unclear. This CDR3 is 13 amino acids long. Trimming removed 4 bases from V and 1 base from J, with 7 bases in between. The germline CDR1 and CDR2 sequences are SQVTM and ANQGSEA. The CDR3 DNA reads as TGCAGCGTTGCGGCAGGGAACACCGGGGAGCTGTTTTTT. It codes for CSVAAGNTGELFF.

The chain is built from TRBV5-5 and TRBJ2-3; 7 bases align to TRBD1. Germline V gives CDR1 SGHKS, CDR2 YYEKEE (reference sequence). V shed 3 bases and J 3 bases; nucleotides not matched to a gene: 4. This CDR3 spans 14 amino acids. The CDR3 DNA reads TGTGCCAGCAGCTGGGGACAGCTGACAGATACGCAGTATTTT. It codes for CASSWGQLTDTQYF.

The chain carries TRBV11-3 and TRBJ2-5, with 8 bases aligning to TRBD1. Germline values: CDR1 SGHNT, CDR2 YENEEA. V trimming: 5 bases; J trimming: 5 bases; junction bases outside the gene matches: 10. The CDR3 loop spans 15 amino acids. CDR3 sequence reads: CASSPGQGRDETQYF. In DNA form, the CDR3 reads TGTGCCAGCAGCCCCGGACAGGGTCGTGATGAGACCCAGTACTTC.

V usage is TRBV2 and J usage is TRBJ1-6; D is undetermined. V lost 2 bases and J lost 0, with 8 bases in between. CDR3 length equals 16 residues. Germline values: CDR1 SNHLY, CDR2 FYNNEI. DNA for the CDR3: TGTGCCAGCAGTGAATCACTCAGCTCCTATAATTCACCCCTCCACTTT. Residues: CASSESLSSYNSPLHF.

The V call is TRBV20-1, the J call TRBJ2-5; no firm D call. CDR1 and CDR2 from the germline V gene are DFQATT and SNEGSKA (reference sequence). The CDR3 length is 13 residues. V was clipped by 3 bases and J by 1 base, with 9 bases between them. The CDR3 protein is CSASNWGQETQYF. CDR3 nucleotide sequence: TGCAGTGCTAGTAATTGGGGCCAAGAGACCCAGTACTTC.

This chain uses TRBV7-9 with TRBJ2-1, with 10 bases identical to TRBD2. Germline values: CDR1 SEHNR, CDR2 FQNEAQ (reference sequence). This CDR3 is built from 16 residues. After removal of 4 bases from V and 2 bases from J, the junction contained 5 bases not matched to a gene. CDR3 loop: CASSSRTSGPYNEQFF. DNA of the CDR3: TGTGCCAGCAGCTCCCGGACTAGCGGACCCTACAATGAGCAGTTCTTC.

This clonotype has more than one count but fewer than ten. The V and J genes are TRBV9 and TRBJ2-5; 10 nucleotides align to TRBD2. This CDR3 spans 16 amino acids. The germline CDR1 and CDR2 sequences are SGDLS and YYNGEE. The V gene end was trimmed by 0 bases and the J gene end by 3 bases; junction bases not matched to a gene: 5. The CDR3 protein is CASSVAASGSKETQYF. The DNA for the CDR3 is TGTGCCAGCAGCGTAGCGGCTAGCGGGAGTAAAGAGACCCAGTACTTC.

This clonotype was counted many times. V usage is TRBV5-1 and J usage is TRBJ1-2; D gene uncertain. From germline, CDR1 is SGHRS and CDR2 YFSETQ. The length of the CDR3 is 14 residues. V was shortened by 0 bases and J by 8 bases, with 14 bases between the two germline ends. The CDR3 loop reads CASSLESAGEGYTF. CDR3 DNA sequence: TGCGCCAGCAGCTTGGAATCAGCCGGCGAAGGCTACACCTTC. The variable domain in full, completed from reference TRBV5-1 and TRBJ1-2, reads KAGVTQTPRYLIKTRGQQVTLSCSPISGHRSVSWYQQTPGQGLQFLFEYFSETQRNKGNFPGRFSGRQFSNSRSEMNVSTLELGDSALYLCASSLESAGEGYTFGSGTRLTVV.

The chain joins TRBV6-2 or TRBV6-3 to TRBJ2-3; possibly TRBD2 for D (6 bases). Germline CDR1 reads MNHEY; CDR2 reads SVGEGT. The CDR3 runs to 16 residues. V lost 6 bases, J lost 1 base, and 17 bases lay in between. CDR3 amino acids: CASSRPGGFGTDTQYF. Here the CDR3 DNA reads TGTGCCAGCAGCCGCCCAGGAGGGTTCGGCACAGATACGCAGTATTTT.